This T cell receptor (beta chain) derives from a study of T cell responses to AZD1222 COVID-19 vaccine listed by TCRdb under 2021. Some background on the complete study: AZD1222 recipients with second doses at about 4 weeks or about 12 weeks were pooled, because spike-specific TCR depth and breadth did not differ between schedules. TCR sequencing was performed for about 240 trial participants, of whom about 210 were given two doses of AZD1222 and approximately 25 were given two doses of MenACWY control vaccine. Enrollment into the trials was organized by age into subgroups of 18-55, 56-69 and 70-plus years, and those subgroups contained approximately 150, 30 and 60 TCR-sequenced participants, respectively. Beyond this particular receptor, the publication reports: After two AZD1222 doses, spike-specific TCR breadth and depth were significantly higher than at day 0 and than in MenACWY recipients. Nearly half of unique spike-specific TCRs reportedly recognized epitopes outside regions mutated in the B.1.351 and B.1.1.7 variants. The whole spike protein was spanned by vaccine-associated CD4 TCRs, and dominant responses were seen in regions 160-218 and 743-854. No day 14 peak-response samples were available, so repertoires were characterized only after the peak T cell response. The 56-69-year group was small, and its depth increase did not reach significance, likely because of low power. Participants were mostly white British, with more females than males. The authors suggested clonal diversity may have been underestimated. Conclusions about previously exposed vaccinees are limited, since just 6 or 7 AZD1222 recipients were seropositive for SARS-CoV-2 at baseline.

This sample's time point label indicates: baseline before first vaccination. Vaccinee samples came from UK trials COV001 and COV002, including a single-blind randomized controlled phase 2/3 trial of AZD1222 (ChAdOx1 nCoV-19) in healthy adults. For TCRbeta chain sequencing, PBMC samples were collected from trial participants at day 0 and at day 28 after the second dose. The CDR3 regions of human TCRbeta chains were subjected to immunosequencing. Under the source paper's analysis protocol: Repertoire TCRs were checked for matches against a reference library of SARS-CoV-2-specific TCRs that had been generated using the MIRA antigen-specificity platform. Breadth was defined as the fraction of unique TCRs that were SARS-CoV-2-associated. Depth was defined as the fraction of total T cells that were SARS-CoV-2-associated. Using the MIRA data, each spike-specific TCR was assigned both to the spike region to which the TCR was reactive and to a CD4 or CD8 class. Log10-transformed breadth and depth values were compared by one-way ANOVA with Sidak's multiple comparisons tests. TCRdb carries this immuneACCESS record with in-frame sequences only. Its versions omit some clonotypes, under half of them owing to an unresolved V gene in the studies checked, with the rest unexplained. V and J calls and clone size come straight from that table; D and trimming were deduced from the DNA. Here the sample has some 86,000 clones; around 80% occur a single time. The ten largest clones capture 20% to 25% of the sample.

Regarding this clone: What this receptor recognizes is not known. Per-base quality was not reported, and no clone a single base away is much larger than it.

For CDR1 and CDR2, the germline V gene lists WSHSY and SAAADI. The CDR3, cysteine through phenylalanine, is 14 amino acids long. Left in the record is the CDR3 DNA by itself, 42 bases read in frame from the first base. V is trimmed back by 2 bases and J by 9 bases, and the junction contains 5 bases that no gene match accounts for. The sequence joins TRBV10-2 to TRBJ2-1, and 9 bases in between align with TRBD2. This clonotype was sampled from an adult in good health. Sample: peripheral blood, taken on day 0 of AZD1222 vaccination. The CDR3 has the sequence CASSERLTSGEQFF. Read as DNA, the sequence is TGCGCCAGCAGTGAGCGGTTGACTAGCGGTGAGCAGTTCTTC.